This T cell receptor (beta chain) was found in a study of regulatory T cells in long-lasting Graves disease. HTBI primers from iRepertoire and Arm-PCR of CDR3 regions yielded the TCR beta libraries. How the authors handled the data: The samples included around 64 TRBV and 14 TRBJ segments. TCRdb itself ran the multiplex PCR reads through MiXCR, one entry per CDR3 protein. These V and J calls derive from TCRdb rather than the authors' analysis. This sample carries roughly 470,000 distinct CDR3 sequences, less than 25% of them seen once, and the ten largest clones take about 8.3%. The germline V and J ends were trimmed by 7 bases and 2 bases, with 12 bases remaining between them. Germline V gene data show CDR1 as MNHEY and CDR2 as SMNVEV (reference sequence). This CDR3 is 13 amino acids long. Concerning this clonotype itself: Its cognate antigen is unknown. A single base separates this from a much larger clone, so it may be a read error.

Whole-study results and caveats: Authors noted too few samples as a limitation.

Regarding time point: persistent/refractory GD, antithyroid drugs over 5 years with positive TRAb. Scientists built the TCR library using RNA that was extracted from PBMCs. The sequencing here drew on peripheral blood mononuclear cells (PBMCs), taken when the disease was refractory, from a patient treated with antithyroid drugs. The rearrangement links TRBV27 to TRBJ2-7, with D possibly being TRBD1 (7 bases). The origin of this receptor is a female donor with Graves disease. In DNA, the CDR3 is TGTGCCAGCACGGGGGACAGTACCTACGAGCAGTACTTC. This translates into CASTGDSTYEQYF.